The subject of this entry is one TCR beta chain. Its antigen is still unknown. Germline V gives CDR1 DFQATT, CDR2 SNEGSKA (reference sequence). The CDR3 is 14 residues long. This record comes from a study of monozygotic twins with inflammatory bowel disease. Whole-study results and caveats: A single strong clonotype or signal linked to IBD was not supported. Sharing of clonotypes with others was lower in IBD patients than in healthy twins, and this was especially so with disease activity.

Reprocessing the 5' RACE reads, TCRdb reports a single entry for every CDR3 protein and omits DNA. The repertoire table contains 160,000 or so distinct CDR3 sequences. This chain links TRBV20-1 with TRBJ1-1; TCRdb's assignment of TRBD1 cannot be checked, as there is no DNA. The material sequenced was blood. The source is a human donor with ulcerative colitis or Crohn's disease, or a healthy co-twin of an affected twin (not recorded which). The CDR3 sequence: CSAREDRGNTEAFF.